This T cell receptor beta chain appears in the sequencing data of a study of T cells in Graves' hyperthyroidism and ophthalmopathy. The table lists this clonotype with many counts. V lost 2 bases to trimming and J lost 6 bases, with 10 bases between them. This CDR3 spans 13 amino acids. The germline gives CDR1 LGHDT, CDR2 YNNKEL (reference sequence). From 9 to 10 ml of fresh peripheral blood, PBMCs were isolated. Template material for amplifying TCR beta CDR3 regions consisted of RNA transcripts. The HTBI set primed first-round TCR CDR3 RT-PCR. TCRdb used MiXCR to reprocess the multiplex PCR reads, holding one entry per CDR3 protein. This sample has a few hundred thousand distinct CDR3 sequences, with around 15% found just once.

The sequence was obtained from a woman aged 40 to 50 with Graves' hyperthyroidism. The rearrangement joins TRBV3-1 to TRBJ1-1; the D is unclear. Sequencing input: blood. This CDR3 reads CASSQRYHPEAFF. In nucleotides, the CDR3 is TGTGCCAGCAGCCAAAGATATCATCCTGAAGCTTTCTTT.